This section outlines one TCR beta chain sequence together with its context. The target of this receptor is not known. The read terminates 3 residues ahead of where the CDR3 ends, so the germline J gene completes it. The CDR3 runs 15 residues from the cysteine to the phenylalanine. Part of the CDR3 DNA is given, 36 bases translated from base 1. The CDR1 and CDR2 encoded by the germline V gene are SGHAT and FQNNGV. V is cut by 5 bases and J by 2 bases, and the space between the germline ends is 16 bases. This specimen comes from a study of T cells in women clearing cervical HPV infection (dated by TCRdb to about 2018). Broadly, across the study: The cases were 25 women with histologically confirmed HPV16-related CIN3 or worse, and 2 of those women had invasive cancers. Controls were over 20 women whose single incident HPV16 infection cleared within 12 months without precancer or cancer developing. Blood from cases was drawn at the visit where the lesion was first identified, while blood from controls was drawn once the infection was no longer detected. Among cases, blood sampling occurred a median of about 150 days after lesion detection, with an interquartile range of about 85 to 200 days. Since HLA typing was available for only a few women, HLA type could not be ruled out as a confounder. This exploratory proof-of-principle case-control study, nested within the Guanacaste HPV Natural History Study in Costa Rica, compared TCR repertoires among women with different cervical HPV16 outcomes. Cases and controls were matched on year of sample collection and on age within five years. Cases had a median age of approximately 34 years and controls had a median age of approximately 40, with no significant differences in baseline characteristics. The parent cohort enrolled 9,500 to 12,000 women aged 18 or older in Guanacaste, Costa Rica, in about 1993 to 1994 and followed the women for roughly seven years. Five blinded duplicates per group were added as quality controls, so that about 60 samples were obtained: around 50 participants and roughly ten replicates. Points the paper makes about the study in general: Lower TRBV6-7 relative abundance was observed in cases than in controls (approximately 0.1% versus 0.16%; Bonferroni P = 0.0008). By combining richness with V gene abundances, random forest classifiers separated cases from controls with an estimated AUC of around 0.8. Because the number of T cells per sample was unknown, the richness differences could reflect varying T-cell content rather than repertoire biology. Whether associations preceded infection or resulted from infection could not be shown with the cross-sectional design, and effector/memory subsets and HPV-specific T cells were not isolated. Significantly higher TCR repertoire richness was observed in CIN3+ cases than in controls across sequencing depths, whereas no difference in evenness was found.

The immunoSEQ assay used multiplex PCR to amplify TCR beta CDR3 regions from an average of approximately 1,200 ng of genomic DNA per sample. Primer bias was corrected in the assay by using a complete synthetic TCR repertoire to establish an amplification baseline. The amplicons were sequenced on the Illumina platform. Per the authors' processing: Sequences were error-corrected by clustering with frequency ratios and a modified nearest-neighbor algorithm and were then analyzed in the immunoSEQ Analyzer with IMGT gene definitions. At each rarefaction depth, TCR richness and evenness were averaged over 20 rarefaction repeats, and samples with fewer sequences than the depth were excluded. V, D and J gene relative abundances were compared between groups with Wilcoxon rank sum tests, applying FDR correction. Blinded duplicates gave an intraclass correlation of roughly 96% for TCR richness and an average of 76.4% across 66 gene segments. TCRdb's version of the immuneACCESS table is confined to in-frame rearrangements and falls short of the full clone set. An unresolved V gene accounts for under half of the shortfall where checked; the remainder is of unknown origin. V and J calls and clone size come straight from that table; D and trimming were deduced from the DNA. The sample's table lists a count of nearly 20,000 clones. The top ten constitute around 3.3% of the sample.

Every participant had a single incident cervical HPV16 infection, and prevalent HPV16 infections were excluded. Cervical HPV DNA was detected with MY09/MY11 PCR, and genotyping was done with dot-blot hybridization. Around 15 mL of heparinized blood were centrifuged, and the buffy coat was split into aliquots, frozen at -30 degrees C, and then kept at -80 degrees C. QIAGEN kits were used to extract genomic DNA from buffy coat specimens. This receptor chain uses TRBV11-2 and TRBJ2-7, with the D assignment possibly TRBD1 or TRBD2, given 5 matching bases for each. Sequencing was done on a sample of blood buffy coat. The TCR sequence derives from a woman aged 18-69 years with a cervical HPV16 infection that either progressed to CIN3+ or cleared (not recorded which). CDR3 DNA, as far as it was read: TGTGCCAGCAGCCCCTTGCGAGGGGAGCCCTACGAG. It encodes CASSPLRGEPYE. The complete CDR3 reads CASSPLRGEPYEQYF.